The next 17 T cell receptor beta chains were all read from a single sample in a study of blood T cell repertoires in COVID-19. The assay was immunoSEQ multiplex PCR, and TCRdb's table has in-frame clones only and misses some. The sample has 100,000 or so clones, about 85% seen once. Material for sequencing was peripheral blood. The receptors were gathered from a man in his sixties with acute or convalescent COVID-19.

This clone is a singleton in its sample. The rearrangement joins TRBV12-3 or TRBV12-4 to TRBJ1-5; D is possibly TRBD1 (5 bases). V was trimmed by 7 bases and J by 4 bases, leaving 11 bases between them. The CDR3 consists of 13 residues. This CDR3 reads CASNSRDNQPQHF. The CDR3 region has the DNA TGTGCCAGCAATTCCAGGGATAATCAGCCCCAGCATTTT.

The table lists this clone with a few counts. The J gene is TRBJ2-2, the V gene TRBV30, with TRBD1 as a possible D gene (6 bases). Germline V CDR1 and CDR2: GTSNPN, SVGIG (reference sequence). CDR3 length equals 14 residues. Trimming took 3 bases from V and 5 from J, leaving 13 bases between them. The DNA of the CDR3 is TGTGCCTGGAGGCCCGGGACACCGACCGGGGAGCTGTTTTTT. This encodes CAWRPGTPTGELFF. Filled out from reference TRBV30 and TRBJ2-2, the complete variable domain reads SQTIHQWPATLVQPVGSPLSLECTVEGTSNPNLYWYRQAAGRGLQLLFYSVGIGQISSEVPQNLSASRPQDRQFILSSKKLLLSDSGFYLCAWRPGTPTGELFFGEGSRLTVL.

The CDR3 sequence is CASSRGTGANTGELFF. The CDR3, as DNA: TGTGCCAGCTCCAGGGGAACCGGCGCGAACACCGGGGAGCTGTTTTTT. The chain combines TRBV18 with TRBJ2-2; D might be TRBD1 (6 bases). The CDR3 runs to 16 residues. Germline assignment: CDR1 KGHSH and CDR2 LQKENI. V shed 6 bases and J shed 0 bases, with 14 bases lying between them.

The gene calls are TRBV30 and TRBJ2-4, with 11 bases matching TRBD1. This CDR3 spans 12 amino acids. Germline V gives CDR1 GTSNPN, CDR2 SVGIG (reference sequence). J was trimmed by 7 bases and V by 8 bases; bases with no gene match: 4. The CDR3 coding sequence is TGTGCCCAACGGGACAGGGGGAACATTCAGTACTTC. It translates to CAQRDRGNIQYF.

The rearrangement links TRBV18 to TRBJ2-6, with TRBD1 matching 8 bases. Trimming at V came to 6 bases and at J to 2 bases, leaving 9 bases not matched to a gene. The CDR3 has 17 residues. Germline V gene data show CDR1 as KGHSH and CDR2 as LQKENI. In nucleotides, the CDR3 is TGTGCCAGCTCGTGGACAGGGTCGGGTCCTGGGGCCAACGTCCTGACTTTC. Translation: CASSWTGSGPGANVLTF.

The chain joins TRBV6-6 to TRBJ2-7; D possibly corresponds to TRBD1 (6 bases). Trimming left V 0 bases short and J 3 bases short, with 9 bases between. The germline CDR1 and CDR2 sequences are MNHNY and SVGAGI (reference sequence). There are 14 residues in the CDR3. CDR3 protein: CASSYSGRGYEQYF. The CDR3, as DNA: TGTGCCAGCAGTTACTCTGGCAGGGGCTACGAGCAGTACTTC.

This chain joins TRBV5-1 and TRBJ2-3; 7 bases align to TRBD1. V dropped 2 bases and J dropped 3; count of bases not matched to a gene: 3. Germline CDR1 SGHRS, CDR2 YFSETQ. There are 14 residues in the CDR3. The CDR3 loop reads CASSFSGGTDTQYF. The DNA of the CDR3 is TGCGCCAGCAGCTTCTCAGGGGGAACAGATACGCAGTATTTT. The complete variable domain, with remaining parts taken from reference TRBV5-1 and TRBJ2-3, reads KAGVTQTPRYLIKTRGQQVTLSCSPISGHRSVSWYQQTPGQGLQFLFEYFSETQRNKGNFPGRFSGRQFSNSRSEMNVSTLELGDSALYLCASSFSGGTDTQYFGPGTRLTVL.

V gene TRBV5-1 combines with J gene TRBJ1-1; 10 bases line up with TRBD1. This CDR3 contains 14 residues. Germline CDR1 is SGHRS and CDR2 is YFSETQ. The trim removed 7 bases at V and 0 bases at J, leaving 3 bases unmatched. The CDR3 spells CASGTGDMNTEAFF. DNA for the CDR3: TGCGCCAGCGGGACAGGGGATATGAACACTGAAGCTTTCTTT. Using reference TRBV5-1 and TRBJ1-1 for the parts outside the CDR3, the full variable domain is KAGVTQTPRYLIKTRGQQVTLSCSPISGHRSVSWYQQTPGQGLQFLFEYFSETQRNKGNFPGRFSGRQFSNSRSEMNVSTLELGDSALYLCASGTGDMNTEAFFGQGTRLTVV.

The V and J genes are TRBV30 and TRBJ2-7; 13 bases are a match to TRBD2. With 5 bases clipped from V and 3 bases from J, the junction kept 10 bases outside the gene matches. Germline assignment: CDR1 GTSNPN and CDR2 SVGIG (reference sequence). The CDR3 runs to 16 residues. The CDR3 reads CAWWRPGLAGHYEQYF. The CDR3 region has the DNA TGTGCCTGGTGGCGGCCGGGACTAGCGGGACACTACGAGCAGTACTTC.

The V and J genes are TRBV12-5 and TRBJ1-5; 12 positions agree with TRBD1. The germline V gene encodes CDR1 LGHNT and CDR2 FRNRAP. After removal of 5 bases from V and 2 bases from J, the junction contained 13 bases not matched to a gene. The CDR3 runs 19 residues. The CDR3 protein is CASGVSSGTGGRGNQPQHF. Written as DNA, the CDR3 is TGTGCTAGTGGTGTTTCATCCGGGACAGGGGGCCGGGGCAATCAGCCCCAGCATTTT. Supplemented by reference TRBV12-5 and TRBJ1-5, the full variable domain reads DARVTQTPRHKVTEMGQEVTMRCQPILGHNTVFWYRQTMMQGLELLAYFRNRAPLDDSGMPKDRFSAEMPDATLATLKIQPSEPRDSAVYFCASGVSSGTGGRGNQPQHFGDGTRLSIL.

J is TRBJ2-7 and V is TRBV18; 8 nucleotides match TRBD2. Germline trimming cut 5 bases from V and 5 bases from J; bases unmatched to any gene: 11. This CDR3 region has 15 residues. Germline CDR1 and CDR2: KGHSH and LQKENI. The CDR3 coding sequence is TGTGCCAGCTCAGTCACTAGCGGACATGGGCACGAGCAGTACTTC. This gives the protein CASSVTSGHGHEQYF.

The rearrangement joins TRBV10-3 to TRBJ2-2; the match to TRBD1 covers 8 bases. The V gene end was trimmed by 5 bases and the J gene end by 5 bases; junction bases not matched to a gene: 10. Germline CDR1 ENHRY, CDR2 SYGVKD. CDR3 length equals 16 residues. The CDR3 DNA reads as TGTGCCATCAGTAATTTCAGGGGGCTTAGTACCGGGGAGCTGTTTTTT. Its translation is CAISNFRGLSTGELFF.

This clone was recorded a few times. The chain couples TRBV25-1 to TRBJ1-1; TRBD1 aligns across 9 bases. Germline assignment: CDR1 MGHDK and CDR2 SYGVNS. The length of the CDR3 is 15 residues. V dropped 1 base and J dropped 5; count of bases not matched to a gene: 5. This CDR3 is CASSELGQGDTEAFF. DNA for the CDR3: TGTGCCAGCAGTGAATTGGGACAGGGTGATACTGAAGCTTTCTTT.

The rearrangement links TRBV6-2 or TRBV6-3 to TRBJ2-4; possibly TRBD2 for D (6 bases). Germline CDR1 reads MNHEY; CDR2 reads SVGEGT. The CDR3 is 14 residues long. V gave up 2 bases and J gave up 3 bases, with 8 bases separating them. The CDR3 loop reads CASSYGGNKNIQYF. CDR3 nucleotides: TGTGCCAGCAGTTACGGGGGGAACAAAAACATTCAGTACTTC.

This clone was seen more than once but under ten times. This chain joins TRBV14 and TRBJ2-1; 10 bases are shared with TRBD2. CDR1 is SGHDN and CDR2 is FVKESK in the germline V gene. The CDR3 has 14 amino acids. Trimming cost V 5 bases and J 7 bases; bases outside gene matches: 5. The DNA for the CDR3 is TGTGCCAGCAGCGAAGGACTAGCGGTGAATGAGCAGTTCTTC. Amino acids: CASSEGLAVNEQFF.

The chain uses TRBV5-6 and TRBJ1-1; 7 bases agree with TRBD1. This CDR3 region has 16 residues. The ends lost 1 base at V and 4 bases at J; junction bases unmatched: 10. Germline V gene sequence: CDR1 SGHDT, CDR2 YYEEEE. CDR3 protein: CASSLPRGDGGTEAFF. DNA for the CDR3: TGTGCCAGCAGCTTGCCCAGGGGGGACGGTGGCACTGAAGCTTTCTTT.

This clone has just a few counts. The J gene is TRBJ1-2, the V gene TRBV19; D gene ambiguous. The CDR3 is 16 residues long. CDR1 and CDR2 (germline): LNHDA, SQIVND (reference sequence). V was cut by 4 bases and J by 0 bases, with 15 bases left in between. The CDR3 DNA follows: TGTGCCAGTAGTAATTGGGCCCCACGGTCTAACTATGGCTACACCTTC. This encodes CASSNWAPRSNYGYTF.